One sample yielded the 28 T cell receptor beta chains listed below, sequenced in a study of blood T cell repertoires in COVID-19. Sequencing used immunoSEQ multiplex PCR; TCRdb keeps in-frame clones, though not all of them. Among a few hundred thousand clones listed, over 65% were seen once. The specimen sequenced was peripheral blood. These receptor sequences come from a human donor with acute or convalescent COVID-19. The donor label of this sample is uncertain.

The chain employs TRBV5-1 and TRBJ1-1; D might be TRBD1 (6 bases). Germline CDR1 and CDR2: SGHRS and YFSETQ. This CDR3 is 14 amino acids long. Trimming took off 4 bases at V and 8 bases at J, with 18 bases between the two ends. CDR3: CASSQSWGDREAFF. The CDR3 bases are TGCGCCAGCAGCCAGAGTTGGGGCGACAGGGAAGCTTTCTTT. The full variable domain, its missing parts supplied by reference TRBV5-1 and TRBJ1-1, is KAGVTQTPRYLIKTRGQQVTLSCSPISGHRSVSWYQQTPGQGLQFLFEYFSETQRNKGNFPGRFSGRQFSNSRSEMNVSTLELGDSALYLCASSQSWGDREAFFGQGTRLTVV.

This chain joins TRBV9 and TRBJ2-1, with 12 nucleotides matching TRBD2. V lost 4 bases, J lost 8 bases, and 10 bases stayed unmatched. Germline V gene lookup returns CDR1 SGDLS and CDR2 YYNGEE. This CDR3 spans 16 amino acids. The CDR3: CASSPTPGLAGYEQFF. In DNA, the CDR3 is TGTGCCAGCAGCCCCACACCGGGACTAGCGGGCTATGAGCAGTTCTTC. Full variable domain (remainder filled in from reference TRBV9 and TRBJ2-1): DSGVTQTPKHLITATGQRVTLRCSPRSGDLSVYWYQQSLDQGLQFLIQYYNGEERAKGNILERFSAQQFPDLHSELNLSSLELGDSALYFCASSPTPGLAGYEQFFGPGTRLTVL.

The chain carries TRBV7-9 and TRBJ1-1; D call uncertain. This CDR3 has 13 amino acids. The V gene lost 6 bases and the J gene lost 1 base, with 9 bases spanning the gap. Germline V gene sequence: CDR1 SEHNR, CDR2 FQNEAQ (reference sequence). CDR3 coding DNA: TGTGCCAGCAGACAGACGGAGAACACTGAAGCTTTCTTT. The encoded protein is CASRQTENTEAFF.

This chain connects TRBV25-1 to TRBJ1-1, with a possible D match to TRBD1 (5 bases). The CDR3 contains 16 residues. Germline V gives CDR1 MGHDK, CDR2 SYGVNS. Trimming pared 0 bases from V and 1 base from J, leaving 12 bases between. The DNA of the CDR3 is TGTGCCAGCAGTGAATATAGTCAGGGAAAGAACACTGAAGCTTTCTTT. This sequence encodes CASSEYSQGKNTEAFF.

The CDR3, as DNA: TGTGCCAGTAGTTCACTGGACAGCAAACAGGATAACTATGGCTACACCTTC. Translating it yields CASSSLDSKQDNYGYTF. The chain recombines TRBV19 with TRBJ1-2; the D gene is possibly TRBD1 (6 bases). This CDR3 comprises 17 residues. V lost 5 bases to trimming and J lost 1 base, with 20 bases between them. Germline assignment: CDR1 LNHDA and CDR2 SQIVND (reference sequence).

The chain uses TRBV3-1 (or the pseudogene TRBV3-2) and TRBJ2-1; 7 bases are a match to TRBD2. From germline, CDR1 is LGHDT and CDR2 YNNKEL (reference sequence). The CDR3 spans 16 residues. J gave up 6 bases and V 5 bases, and 13 bases lay outside the gene matches. The CDR3 region has the DNA TGTGCCAGCAGCTCACAACGGGACTACCCCGCCAATGAGCAGTTCTTC. It codes for CASSSQRDYPANEQFF.

This clone was detected a few times. The chain couples TRBV6-1 to TRBJ1-2; D is unresolved. Germline CDR1 reads MNHNS; CDR2 reads SASEGT. The length of the CDR3 is 14 residues. Trimming removed 2 bases from V and 4 bases from J, with 11 bases in between. CDR3 in DNA: TGTGCCAGCAGTGAACTCGACAACCTCTATGGCTACACCTTC. Translating it yields CASSELDNLYGYTF.

The chain is built from TRBV5-8 and TRBJ2-1; D perhaps matches TRBD1 (6 bases). This CDR3 contains 15 residues. Looked up from germline, CDR1 is SGHTS and CDR2 is YDEGEE. The V end was cut by 7 bases, the J end by 1 base, with 15 bases between. The CDR3 loop reads CASQLRGQSYNEQFF. Written as DNA, the CDR3 is TGTGCCAGCCAACTTAGAGGACAGTCCTACAATGAGCAGTTCTTC.

This rearrangement joins TRBV28 to TRBJ2-3, with 7 nucleotides matching TRBD2. Germline V CDR1 and CDR2: MDHEN, SYDVKM. V was clipped by 3 bases and J by 0 bases; unmatched bases: 3. The CDR3 extends over 15 amino acids. The CDR3 nucleotides are TGTGCCAGCAGTTTTGGGGGGGGAAGCACAGATACGCAGTATTTT. Translating gives CASSFGGGSTDTQYF.

In the case of this clone: The germline gene is not matched at one end of the junction; a read error may be the cause. The chain couples TRBV27 to TRBJ2-1, with D possibly TRBD2 on 6 matching bases. CDR1 and CDR2 (germline): MNHEY, SMNVEV (reference sequence). This CDR3 is built from 16 residues. The CDR3 DNA reads as TGTGCCAGCAGGGAGATCGGGAGAGCCTCCAACAATGAGCAGTTCTTC. As protein: CASREIGRASNNEQFF.

This rearrangement joins TRBV27 to TRBJ1-1, with D unresolved. This CDR3 comprises 13 residues. Per the germline V gene, CDR1 is MNHEY and CDR2 is SMNVEV (reference sequence). Trimming took off 4 bases at V and 1 base at J, with 7 bases between the two ends. The CDR3 nucleotides read TGTGCCAGCAGTTACACACCGAACACTGAAGCTTTCTTT. It encodes CASSYTPNTEAFF.

This clone was seen more than once but under ten times. The chain has TRBV5-1 and TRBJ2-1, with 7 bases aligning to TRBD1. The germline V gene encodes CDR1 SGHRS and CDR2 YFSETQ. V shed 4 bases and J 0 bases; nucleotides not matched to a gene: 4. This CDR3 contains 15 residues. CDR3 DNA sequence: TGCGCCAGCAGCCCCCACAGGGGCTCCTACAATGAGCAGTTCTTC. It codes for CASSPHRGSYNEQFF.

This clone turned up a few times. The chain joins TRBV6-4 to TRBJ2-1; D is unresolved. Germline V CDR1 and CDR2: MRHNA, SNTAGT. The CDR3 runs to 12 residues. Trimming took 2 bases from V and 6 from J, leaving 5 bases between them. The CDR3 spells CASSDNSNEQFF. Written as DNA, the CDR3 is TGTGCCAGCAGTGACAATAGCAATGAGCAGTTCTTC.

The gene calls are TRBV2 and TRBJ1-2; D is unclear. The length of the CDR3 is 12 residues. Trimming cost V 2 bases and J 6 bases, with 7 bases left between them. CDR1 and CDR2 (germline): SNHLY, FYNNEI. CDR3 sequence: CASSEMADGYTF. In nucleotides, the CDR3 is TGTGCCAGCAGTGAAATGGCGGATGGCTACACCTTC.

The chain carries TRBV30 and TRBJ2-1; maybe TRBD2 (6 bases). V shed 1 base and J shed 0 bases, with 7 bases lying between them. Looked up from germline, CDR1 is GTSNPN and CDR2 is SVGIG (reference sequence). CDR3 length: 14 residues. The chain's CDR3 is CAWSAGVSYNEQFF. The CDR3 bases are TGTGCCTGGAGTGCGGGGGTCTCCTACAATGAGCAGTTCTTC.

The chain links TRBV18 to TRBJ1-1, with 7 bases fitting TRBD1. Germline loops: CDR1 KGHSH, CDR2 LQKENI. V was pared by 3 bases and J by 1 base, with 2 bases of the junction left unmatched. This CDR3 region has 14 residues. The CDR3 here is CASSPRTGNTEAFF. The DNA of the CDR3 is TGTGCCAGCTCACCCCGGACAGGGAACACTGAAGCTTTCTTT.

The V and J genes are TRBV7-6 and TRBJ2-3; 9 bases line up with TRBD1. With V trimmed by 1 base and J by 10 bases, 9 bases remained unmatched. The V gene's germline CDR1 is SGHVS and CDR2 FNYEAQ. This CDR3 region has 15 residues. The CDR3 reads CASSLGGTGSGSQYF. CDR3 nucleotide sequence: TGTGCCAGCAGCTTAGGAGGGACAGGGTCAGGGTCGCAGTATTTT.

This clone was seen a handful of times. The chain links TRBV6-5 to TRBJ1-2; 8 bases map to TRBD1. This CDR3 comprises 15 residues. The V gene's germline CDR1 is MNHEY and CDR2 SVGAGI. J lost 4 bases, V lost 2 bases, and 6 bases had no gene match. CDR3 sequence reads: CASSYLDRDLYGYTF. CDR3 DNA sequence: TGTGCCAGCAGTTACCTGGACAGGGACCTCTATGGCTACACCTTC.

The chain couples TRBV6-1 to TRBJ1-2; TRBD1 aligns across 8 bases. The CDR3 runs to 15 residues. V lost 1 base to trimming and J lost 4 bases; unmatched junction nucleotides: 5. Germline V gives CDR1 MNHNS, CDR2 SASEGT. DNA for the CDR3: TGTGCCAGCAGTGAAGTTGCAGGGGGCGGCTATGGCTACACCTTC. This translates into CASSEVAGGGYGYTF.

The chain carries TRBV12-3 or TRBV12-4 and TRBJ2-1; D gene ambiguous. V lost 6 bases and J lost 6, with 3 bases in between. The CDR3 is 10 residues long. CDR3 sequence reads: CASSGNEQFF. The DNA for the CDR3 is TGTGCCAGCAGCGGCAATGAGCAGTTCTTC.

This clone was counted a single time. The chain is built from TRBV19 and TRBJ2-3; the match to TRBD2 covers 12 bases. The CDR3 is made up of 16 amino acids. CDR1 is LNHDA, CDR2 SQIVND, per germline (reference sequence). Germline trimming cut 3 bases from V and 1 base from J; bases unmatched to any gene: 2. The DNA of the CDR3 is TGTGCCAGTAGTATTCGGACTAGCGGGGGCACAGATACGCAGTATTTT. Its protein product is CASSIRTSGGTDTQYF.

This clone has a handful of counts. The J gene is TRBJ1-2, the V gene TRBV5-5; no definite D call. Trimming shortened V by 1 base and J by 1 base, and 23 bases separated the two germline ends. This CDR3 comprises 19 residues. Germline assignment: CDR1 SGHKS and CDR2 YYEKEE (reference sequence). The CDR3 reads CASSLFSLAGRNRNYGYTF. CDR3 DNA: TGTGCCAGCAGCTTGTTCAGCCTCGCGGGCAGGAACCGTAACTATGGCTACACCTTC.

As regards this clone: Other nucleotide sequences from this sample produce the same CDR3. The chain has TRBV20-1 and TRBJ1-1; TRBD1 matches 9 bases. This CDR3 is built from 13 residues. The germline CDR1 and CDR2 sequences are DFQATT and SNEGSKA (reference sequence). After removal of 3 bases from V and 12 bases from J, the junction contained 11 bases not matched to a gene. The CDR3 DNA is TGCAGTGCTAGTCAGGGACAGGGAGACCGGACTTTCTTT. This gives the protein CSASQGQGDRTFF.

The rearrangement links TRBV19 to TRBJ1-6; 8 nucleotides align to TRBD1. This CDR3 is 16 amino acids long. CDR1 and CDR2 (germline): LNHDA, SQIVND (reference sequence). Trimming cost V 6 bases and J 5 bases; bases outside gene matches: 9. DNA of the CDR3: TGTGCCAGTAGGTCCTTCGACAGGGGAGATAATTCACCCCTCCACTTT. Translating gives CASRSFDRGDNSPLHF.

This clone occurred a few times. Other DNA sequences within the sample encode an identical CDR3. CDR3 DNA: TGTGCCAGCAGTGACTCCGGGGGCACAGATACGCAGTATTTT. Its translation: CASSDSGGTDTQYF. V usage is TRBV6-4 and J usage is TRBJ2-3; D perhaps matches TRBD2 (5 bases). CDR1 is MRHNA and CDR2 is SNTAGT in the germline V gene. Trimming pared 0 bases from V and 1 base from J, leaving 5 bases between. The CDR3 totals 14 residues.

The chain is built from TRBV11-2 and TRBJ1-2; 10 bases line up with TRBD1. The CDR3 consists of 17 residues. Germline trimming cut 4 bases from V and 4 bases from J; bases unmatched to any gene: 12. Per the germline V gene, CDR1 is SGHAT and CDR2 is FQNNGV. This CDR3 reads CASSSRVGTGDLYGYTF. The CDR3 DNA reads as TGTGCCAGCAGCTCTAGGGTAGGGACAGGGGACCTCTATGGCTACACCTTC.

The V gene is TRBV25-1, the J gene TRBJ2-1; 9 bases are shared with TRBD2. Unmatched junction bases numbered 12, after V lost 8 bases and J lost 4 bases. Germline lookup yields CDR1 MGHDK and CDR2 SYGVNS. The CDR3 covers 16 residues. The CDR3 sequence is CASGTVAGGSYNEQFF. The CDR3 nucleotides read TGTGCCAGCGGGACCGTCGCGGGGGGGTCTTACAATGAGCAGTTCTTC.

The V and J genes are TRBV28 and TRBJ1-2; no clear D. V gave up 2 bases and J gave up 5 bases, with 9 bases separating them. The CDR3 consists of 13 residues. CDR1 MDHEN and CDR2 SYDVKM come from the germline V gene. Written as DNA, the CDR3 is TGTGCCAGCAGTTTAAATCCGCGGTATGGCTACACCTTC. Protein sequence: CASSLNPRYGYTF.